Reported below is one TCR beta chain. Its antigen is unidentified. The CDR3 consists of 19 residues. Losses at the gene ends were 2 bases for V and 0 bases for J; bases not matched to a gene: 12. TCRdb processed the reads anew with MiXCR; each CDR3 protein has one entry. The sample has roughly 600,000 distinct CDR3 sequences, 24% seen once. These data are taken from a study of T cell repertoires in cytomegalovirus infection. Overall study context: Public signatures in TCR beta pointed to CMV infection and matching HLA type.

Study-wide findings and caveats: Identification of carriers of CMV plus the relevant HLA was performed using cumulative public TCR beta family frequency. HLA-C-restricted CMV clonotypes gave the most frequent clonotype in two of eight donors.

Specimen: CD8+ T cells from PBMCs. The chain recombines TRBV12-3 or TRBV12-4 with TRBJ2-5, with 10 bases fitting TRBD2. The TCR originated in a human donor in good health (CMV status not recorded). Some clones in this sample may be carry-over from other donors' samples. The CDR3 is CASSLRVGLAASYQETQYF. The DNA of the CDR3 is TGTGCCAGCAGTTTAAGGGTAGGACTAGCGGCCTCGTACCAAGAGACCCAGTACTTC.